The count of the clone carrying this T cell receptor beta chain is one. The investigators split CD4+ cells into a CD45RA+ naive subset and a CD45RA-negative memory subset. The data were obtained in a study of shared clonotypes between healthy human individuals. The CDR3 totals 15 residues. Trimming shortened V by 3 bases and J by 8 bases, and 19 bases separated the two germline ends. Germline assignment: CDR1 LNHDA and CDR2 SQIVND (reference sequence). Measured with immunoSEQ multiplex PCR; TCRdb has only the in-frame clones, and not every one. This sample carries 640,000 or so clones, less than 80% of them seen once, and the ten largest clones take around 2%.

Sequencing was performed on memory CD4+ T cells sorted from blood. The subset was: CD45RA-negative fraction. This rearrangement joins TRBV19 to TRBJ1-2; D unclear. The sequence derives from a woman aged 25 to 39 in good health. The CDR3 region has the DNA TGTGCCAGTAGTATGACGGGAGGCACCATCTTGGGCTACACCTTC. This codes for CASSMTGGTILGYTF.